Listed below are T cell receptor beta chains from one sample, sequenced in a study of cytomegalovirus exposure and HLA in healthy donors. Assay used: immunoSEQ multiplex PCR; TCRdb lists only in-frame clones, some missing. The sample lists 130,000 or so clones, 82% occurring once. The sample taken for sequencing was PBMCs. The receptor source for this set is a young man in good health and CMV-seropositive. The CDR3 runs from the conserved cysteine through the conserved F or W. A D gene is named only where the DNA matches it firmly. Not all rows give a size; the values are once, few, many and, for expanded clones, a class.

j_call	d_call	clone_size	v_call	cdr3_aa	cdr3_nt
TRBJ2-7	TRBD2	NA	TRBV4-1	CASSLGTSGRGEQYF	TGCGCCAGCAGCCTCGGGACTAGCGGGAGAGGCGAGCAGTACTTC
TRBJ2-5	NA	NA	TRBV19	CASSIEGAGTQYF	TGTGCCAGTAGTATCGAGGGCGCAGGGACCCAGTACTTC
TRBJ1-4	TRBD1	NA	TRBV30	CAWTRDRNSNEKLFF	TGTGCCTGGACCAGGGACAGAAACTCTAATGAAAAACTGTTTTTT
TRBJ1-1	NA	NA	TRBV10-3	CAIGSGAEAFF	TGTGCCATCGGTAGCGGAGCTGAAGCTTTCTTT
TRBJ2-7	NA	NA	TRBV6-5	CASRRGLGGSYEQYF	TGTGCCAGCAGGCGTGGACTAGGGGGCTCCTACGAGCAGTACTTC
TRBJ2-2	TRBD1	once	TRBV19	CASSFTGVGELFF	TGTGCCAGTAGTTTCACAGGGGTCGGGGAGCTGTTTTTT
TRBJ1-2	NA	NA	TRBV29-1	CSFYSEGYGYTF	TGCAGCTTCTACTCTGAGGGCTATGGCTACACCTTC
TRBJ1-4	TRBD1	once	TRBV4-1	CASSQPPGQGNEKLFF	TGCGCCAGCAGCCAGCCTCCGGGACAGGGTAATGAAAAACTGTTTTTT
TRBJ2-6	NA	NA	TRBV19	CASSTLPGRSGSGANVLTF	TGTGCCAGTAGTACCCTTCCCGGGAGATCAGGCTCTGGGGCCAACGTCCTGACTTTC
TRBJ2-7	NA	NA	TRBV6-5	CASSPGHLSSYEQYF	TGTGCCAGCAGCCCAGGACACCTGAGCTCCTACGAGCAGTACTTC
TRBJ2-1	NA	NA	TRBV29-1	CSVVSAGAAREQFF	TGCAGCGTCGTGTCGGCGGGCGCGGCAAGAGAGCAGTTCTTC
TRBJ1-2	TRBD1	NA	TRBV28	CASSSFRTGGRGYGYTF	TGTGCCAGCAGTTCCTTTAGGACAGGGGGCCGCGGCTATGGCTACACCTTC
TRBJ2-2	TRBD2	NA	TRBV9	CASSGGLAGSGELFF	TGTGCCAGCAGCGGGGGACTAGCGGGATCCGGGGAGCTGTTTTTT
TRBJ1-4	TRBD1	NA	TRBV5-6	CASNDRGRGEKLFF	TGTGCCAGCAACGACAGGGGGCGTGGTGAAAAACTGTTTTTT
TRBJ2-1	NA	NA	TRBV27	CASSFGGQEQFF	TGTGCCAGCAGTTTTGGAGGGCAGGAGCAGTTCTTC
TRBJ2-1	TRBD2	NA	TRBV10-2	CASSTAGGRSYNEQFF	TGCGCCAGCAGTACAGCGGGAGGCCGCTCCTACAATGAGCAGTTCTTC
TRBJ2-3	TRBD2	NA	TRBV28	CASSSSTSGSTDTQYF	TGTGCCAGCAGTTCCTCGACTAGCGGGAGTACAGATACGCAGTATTTT
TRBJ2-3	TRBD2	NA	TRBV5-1	CASMRGADTDTQYF	TGCGCCAGCATGCGGGGGGCGGACACAGATACGCAGTATTTT
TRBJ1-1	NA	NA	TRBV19	CASSTDRLNTEAFF	TGTGCCAGTAGTACCGACAGACTGAACACTGAAGCTTTCTTT
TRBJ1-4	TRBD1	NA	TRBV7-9	CSSSSTLTRDRDSNEKLFF	TGTTCCAGCAGCTCTACACTCACCCGGGACAGGGACTCTAATGAAAAACTGTTTTTT
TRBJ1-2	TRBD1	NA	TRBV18	CASSPPAGGDYGYTF	TGTGCCAGCTCACCCCCGGCAGGGGGCGACTATGGCTACACCTTC
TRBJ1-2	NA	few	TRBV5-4	CASSLETAPFRYTF	TGTGCCAGCAGCTTGGAGACAGCCCCCTTTCGCTACACCTTC
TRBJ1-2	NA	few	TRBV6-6	CASNVNLGANYGYTF	TGTGCCAGCAATGTAAACCTAGGGGCTAACTATGGCTACACCTTC
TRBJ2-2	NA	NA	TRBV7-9	CASSLQGTGELFF	TGTGCCAGCAGCTTACAGGGAACCGGGGAGCTGTTTTTT
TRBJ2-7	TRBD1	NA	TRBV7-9	CASSDGTGTREQYF	TGTGCCAGCAGCGACGGGACAGGCACTCGGGAGCAGTACTTC
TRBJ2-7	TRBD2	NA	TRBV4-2	CASSQDLSLAKREIPYEQYF	TGTGCCAGCAGCCAAGATCTTAGCTTGGCCAAGCGGGAGATTCCCTACGAGCAGTACTTC
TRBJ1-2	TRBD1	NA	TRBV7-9	CSSSHTGGPGYTF	TGTTCCAGCAGCCATACAGGGGGCCCTGGCTACACCTTC
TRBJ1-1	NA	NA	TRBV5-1	CASSFSIMAGKEGFF	TGCGCCAGCAGCTTCTCGATAATGGCGGGGAAGGAGGGTTTCTTT
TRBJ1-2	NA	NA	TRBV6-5	CASLDSNYGYTF	TGTGCCAGCCTTGACAGCAACTATGGCTACACCTTC
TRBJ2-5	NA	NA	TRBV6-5	CASRRAGKNQETQYF	TGTGCCAGCCGAAGGGCGGGGAAGAATCAAGAGACCCAGTACTTC
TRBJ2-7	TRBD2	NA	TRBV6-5	CASSGSTSTLYEQYF	TGTGCCAGCAGTGGCTCGACTAGCACACTCTACGAGCAGTACTTC
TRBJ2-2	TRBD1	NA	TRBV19	CASSIRGQENTGELFF	TGTGCCAGTAGTATCCGAGGACAGGAGAACACCGGGGAGCTGTTTTTT
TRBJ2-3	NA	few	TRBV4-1	CASSQGQGVDTQYF	TGCGCCAGCAGCCAAGGTCAAGGGGTAGATACGCAGTATTTT
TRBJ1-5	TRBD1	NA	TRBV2	CASSVTGGAASNQPQHF	TGTGCCAGCAGTGTAACAGGGGGAGCGGCTAGCAATCAGCCCCAGCATTTT
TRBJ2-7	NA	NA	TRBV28	CASSSRLLYEQYF	TGTGCCAGCAGTTCCCGACTGTTATACGAGCAGTACTTC
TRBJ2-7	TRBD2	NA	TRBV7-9	CASSSGLAGGYEQYF	TGTGCCAGCAGCTCCGGACTAGCGGGAGGTTACGAGCAGTACTTC
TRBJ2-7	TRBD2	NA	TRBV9	CASTLIRTSGGSYEQYF	TGTGCCAGCACCCTCATCAGGACTAGCGGGGGATCCTACGAGCAGTACTTC
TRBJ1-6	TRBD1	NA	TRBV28	CASSTPGTGILGSPLHF	TGTGCCAGCAGTACCCCCGGGACAGGGATCCTGGGGTCACCCCTCCACTTT
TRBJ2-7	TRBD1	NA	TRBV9	CASSVSLGQGGEQYF	TGTGCCAGCAGCGTATCCCTCGGACAGGGGGGCGAGCAGTACTTC
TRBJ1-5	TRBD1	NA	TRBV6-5	CASSSTGIQPQHF	TGTGCCAGCAGTTCGACAGGGATTCAGCCCCAGCATTTT
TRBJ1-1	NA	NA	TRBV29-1	CSAMAGYTEAFF	TGCAGCGCTATGGCAGGCTACACTGAAGCTTTCTTT
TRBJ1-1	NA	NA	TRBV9	CASSVQTGEAFF	TGTGCCAGCAGCGTACAAACAGGGGAAGCTTTCTTT
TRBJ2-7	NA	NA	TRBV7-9	CASSLMTVYEQYF	TGTGCCAGCAGCCTAATGACAGTCTACGAGCAGTACTTC
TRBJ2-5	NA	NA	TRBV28	CASSSGSETQYF	TGTGCCAGCAGTTCCGGGTCAGAGACCCAGTACTTC
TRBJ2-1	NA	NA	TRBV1	CTSSQDQSGPYNEQFF	TGCACCAGCAGCCAAGATCAGAGCGGGCCCTACAATGAGCAGTTCTTC
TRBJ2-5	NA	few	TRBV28	CASLRTPGTQYF	TGTGCCAGCCTACGGACACCGGGGACCCAGTACTTC
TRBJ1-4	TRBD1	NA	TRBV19	CASSTPGATGGEKLFF	TGTGCCAGTAGTACCCCGGGGGCGACAGGGGGCGAAAAACTGTTTTTT
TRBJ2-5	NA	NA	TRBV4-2	CASRQGETQYF	TGTGCCAGCAGGCAGGGGGAGACCCAGTACTTC
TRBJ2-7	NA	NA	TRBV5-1	CASSLRTGSYEQYF	TGCGCCAGCAGCTTGCGGACTGGCTCCTACGAGCAGTACTTC
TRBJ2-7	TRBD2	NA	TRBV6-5	CASSYPGTSGSYEQYF	TGTGCCAGCAGTTACCCCGGGACTAGCGGCTCCTACGAGCAGTACTTC
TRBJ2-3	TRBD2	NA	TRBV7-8	CASSLLAGGEDTQYF	TGTGCCAGCAGCTTACTCGCGGGAGGGGAGGATACGCAGTATTTT
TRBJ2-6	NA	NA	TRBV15	CATTPQGGANVLTF	TGTGCCACCACCCCCCAGGGTGGGGCCAACGTCCTGACTTTC
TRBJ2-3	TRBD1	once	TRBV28	CASSLIQGATQYF	TGTGCCAGCAGTTTGATACAGGGGGCTACGCAGTATTTT
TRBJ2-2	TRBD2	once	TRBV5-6	CASSPLGGANTGELFF	TGTGCCAGCAGCCCCTTGGGAGGGGCGAACACCGGGGAGCTGTTTTTT
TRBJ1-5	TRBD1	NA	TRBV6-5	CASSERGGSEPQHF	TGTGCCAGCAGTGAGCGAGGGGGCTCCGAGCCCCAGCATTTT
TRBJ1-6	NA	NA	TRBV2	CASSEGTDYNSPLHF	TGTGCCAGCAGTGAAGGGACTGACTATAATTCACCCCTCCACTTT
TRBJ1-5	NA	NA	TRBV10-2	CASSGTAYSNQPQHF	TGCGCCAGCAGTGGGACAGCCTATAGCAATCAGCCCCAGCATTTT
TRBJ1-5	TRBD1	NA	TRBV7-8	CASSLDRVKEPQHF	TGTGCCAGCAGCCTAGACAGGGTTAAGGAGCCCCAGCATTTT
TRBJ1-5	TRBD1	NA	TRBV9	CASSGTGVPNQPQHF	TGTGCCAGCAGCGGGACAGGGGTTCCCAATCAGCCCCAGCATTTT
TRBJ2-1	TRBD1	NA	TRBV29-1	CSGLYQTGWYHNEQFF	TGCAGCGGGCTGTATCAGACAGGGTGGTACCACAATGAGCAGTTCTTC